These T cell receptor beta chains were read from a single sample in a study of T cells in Graves' hyperthyroidism and ophthalmopathy. Each CDR3 protein is one row after TCRdb ran MiXCR on the multiplex PCR reads. The table shows hundreds of thousands of distinct CDR3 sequences, with 14% occurring only once. Sample: blood. The receptors come from a woman younger than 30 with Graves' hyperthyroidism. Both conserved end residues are part of each CDR3. A D gene is named only where the DNA matches it firmly. Rows give clone size only sometimes, using once, few, many, or a class for an expanded clone.

TRBJ2-3 | few | TRBV5-1 | . | CASKSPTDTQYF | TGCGCCAGCAAGAGCCCCACAGATACGCAGTATTTT
TRBJ1-1 | . | TRBV6-5 | . | CASTRAWDTEAFF | TGTGCCAGCACGCGGGCTTGGGACACTGAAGCTTTCTTT
TRBJ2-3 | many | TRBV7-2 | TRBD2 | CASSLGPSGNTQYF | TGTGCCAGCAGCTTAGGGCCTAGCGGGAATACGCAGTATTTT
TRBJ2-3 | many | TRBV3-1 | TRBD2 | CASSRSGIRTDTQYF | TGTGCCAGCAGCCGTAGCGGGATCCGAACAGATACGCAGTATTTT
TRBJ2-1 | . | TRBV11-2 | . | CASSSTREFVGEQFF | TGTGCCAGCAGCTCGACCAGGGAGTTCGTAGGTGAGCAGTTCTTC
TRBJ1-3 | many | TRBV20-1 | . | CSARDLRSGGNTIYF | TGCAGTGCTAGAGATCTCCGGTCAGGTGGAAACACCATATATTTT
TRBJ1-1 | . | TRBV6-1 | . | CASSPRGEEKTEAFF | TGTGCCAGCAGCCCGAGGGGGGAGGAGAAAACTGAAGCTTTCTTT
TRBJ1-1 | many | TRBV6-2/TRBV6-3 | . | CASGSGVLNTEAFF | TGTGCCAGCGGGTCGGGGGTGCTGAACACTGAAGCTTTCTTT
TRBJ1-1 | many | TRBV11-3 | . | CASSLRYARNTEAFF | TGTGCCAGCAGCTTAAGGTACGCACGGAACACTGAAGCTTTCTTT
TRBJ1-5 | many | TRBV2 | . | CASSLTDGSNQPQHF | TGTGCCAGCAGTCTCACGGACGGTAGCAATCAGCCCCAGCATTTT
TRBJ2-7 | . | TRBV29-1 | TRBD2 | CSVGLGGYEQYF | TGCAGCGTGGGACTAGGGGGCTACGAGCAGTACTTC
TRBJ1-1 | many | TRBV12-3/TRBV12-4 | . | CASSFDPGRPEAFF | TGTGCCAGCAGCTTCGATCCGGGCCGCCCTGAAGCTTTCTTT
TRBJ1-6 | . | TRBV6-5 | . | CASSYAGLYNSPLHF | TGTGCCAGCAGTTACGCCGGGCTTTATAATTCACCCCTCCACTTT
TRBJ2-1 | few | TRBV11-2 | . | CASSLASRVNEQFF | TGTGCCAGCAGCTTAGCTAGCAGGGTAAATGAGCAGTTCTTC
TRBJ1-6 | few | TRBV28 | . | CASSLSTGTDNLALHF | TGTGCCAGCAGTTTATCCACAGGCACGGATAATTTAGCCCTCCACTTT
TRBJ2-2 | few | TRBV11-3 | . | CASSLDGGLADTGELFF | TGTGCCAGCAGCTTAGATGGGGGGCTAGCGGACACCGGGGAGCTGTTTTTT
TRBJ2-3 | . | TRBV14 | . | CASSQDRAAGFADTQYF | TGTGCCAGCAGCCAAGATCGGGCCGCCGGGTTTGCAGATACGCAGTATTTT
TRBJ1-2 | . | TRBV12-3/TRBV12-4 | . | CASSPNLYRISNYGYTF | TGTGCCAGCAGTCCCAACCTATACAGAATATCTAACTATGGCTACACCTTC
TRBJ2-5 | few | TRBV6-2/TRBV6-3 | . | CASTLLPASSIQETQYF | TGTGCCAGCACCCTTCTCCCCGCCTCTAGCATACAAGAGACCCAGTACTTC
TRBJ2-1 | many | TRBV18 | TRBD2 | CASSPRGTSGAYNEQFF | TGTGCCAGCTCACCGCGAGGGACTAGCGGGGCCTACAATGAGCAGTTCTTC
TRBJ2-1 | many | TRBV30 | . | CAWSVPVNEQFF | TGTGCCTGGAGTGTACCCGTGAATGAGCAGTTCTTC
TRBJ2-3 | few | TRBV14 | TRBD2 | CASSPDILGLAGDEGTDTQYF | TGTGCCAGCAGCCCAGATATTCTCGGACTAGCGGGAGACGAGGGCACAGATACGCAGTATTTT
TRBJ2-1 | . | TRBV6-2/TRBV6-3 | TRBD2 | CATPPGLAGSLTEEQFF | TGTGCCACCCCACCGGGACTAGCGGGATCCCTGACTGAGGAGCAGTTCTTC
TRBJ2-7 | many | TRBV3-1 | TRBD2 | CASRRSGTSGSYSYEQYF | TGTGCCAGCAGACGTAGCGGGACTAGCGGGAGTTATTCCTACGAGCAGTACTTC
TRBJ1-6 | few | TRBV7-9 | . | CASEATAPGGNSPLHF | TGTGCCAGCGAGGCGACAGCTCCCGGAGGGAATTCACCCCTCCACTTT
TRBJ2-1 | few | TRBV24-1 | TRBD2 | CATSDSGLVFEQFF | TGTGCCACCAGTGATTCGGGACTAGTTTTTGAGCAGTTCTTC
TRBJ2-1 | many | TRBV18 | TRBD2 | CASSSPSGGGGNEQFF | TGTGCCAGCTCTTCACCCTCGGGAGGCGGGGGGAATGAGCAGTTCTTC
TRBJ1-1 | many | TRBV28 | . | CASTVGDTEAFF | TGTGCCAGCACCGTAGGGGACACTGAAGCTTTCTTT
TRBJ1-5 | few | TRBV20-1 | . | CSARHAGLPNQPQHF | TGCAGTGCTAGACACGCCGGGCTCCCGAATCAGCCCCAGCATTTT
TRBJ2-3 | many | TRBV2 | TRBD2 | CASRWPRALAETDTQYF | TGTGCCAGCAGGTGGCCCCGGGCACTAGCGGAGACAGATACGCAGTATTTT
TRBJ1-5 | many | TRBV11-2 | . | CASSPNSYSNQPQHF | TGTGCCAGCAGCCCCAATAGCTATAGCAATCAGCCCCAGCATTTT
TRBJ1-1 | . | TRBV2 | . | CASRGGVGNTEAFF | TGTGCCAGCAGGGGGGGGGTCGGGAACACTGAAGCTTTCTTT
TRBJ2-5 | few | TRBV5-8 | . | CASSRGRAQETQYF | TGTGCCAGCAGCCGAGGAAGAGCCCAAGAGACCCAGTACTTC
TRBJ1-1 | . | TRBV20-1 | . | CSAPGLLTTNTEAFF | TGCAGTGCTCCGGGGTTACTCACGACGAACACTGAAGCTTTCTTT
TRBJ2-3 | few | TRBV7-3 | TRBD2 | CASSLVPGGGDTQYF | TGTGCCAGCAGCTTAGTCCCGGGAGGGGGTGATACGCAGTATTTT
TRBJ2-5 | few | TRBV7-2 | TRBD2 | CASSVRLAPGETQYF | TGTGCCAGCAGCGTACGACTAGCGCCTGGGGAGACCCAGTACTTC
TRBJ2-7 | many | TRBV30 | . | CAWSQISAEQYF | TGTGCCTGGAGCCAGATTAGCGCCGAGCAGTACTTC
TRBJ1-5 | . | TRBV7-8 | TRBD1 | CASSASRGGGTGGMQPQHF | TGTGCCAGCAGTGCTTCTAGGGGGGGGGGGACAGGGGGCATGCAGCCCCAGCATTTT
TRBJ1-5 | few | TRBV20-1 | . | CSAREPYKNQPQHF | TGCAGTGCTAGAGAGCCTTACAAGAATCAGCCCCAGCATTTT
TRBJ1-1 | many | TRBV7-2 | . | CASSSSGQRNTEAFF | TGTGCCAGCAGCTCCTCGGGGCAGAGGAACACTGAAGCTTTCTTT
TRBJ2-7 | many | TRBV27 | TRBD2 | CASSPMTSGTYEQYF | TGTGCCAGCAGTCCGATGACTAGCGGGACTTACGAGCAGTACTTC
TRBJ2-3 | many | TRBV20-1 | . | CSASGGGQSYTDTQYF | TGCAGTGCTAGTGGAGGAGGACAGTCCTACACAGATACGCAGTATTTT
TRBJ2-7 | many | TRBV7-2 | TRBD2 | CASSLGLAGVVYF | TGTGCCAGCAGCTTAGGACTAGCGGGAGTTGTGTACTTC
TRBJ1-5 | few | TRBV6-1 | . | CASSTDGHQPQHF | TGTGCCAGTTCAACAGACGGGCATCAGCCCCAGCATTTT